A selection of T cell receptor beta chains follows, all from one sample in a study of T cell changes during pregnancy in multiple sclerosis. Sequencing used immunoSEQ multiplex PCR; TCRdb keeps in-frame clones, though not all of them. Of about 70,000 clones in the sample, around 91% were seen once. The starting material was peripheral blood, obtained in the third trimester of pregnancy. The receptors were sampled from a female donor in good health, enrolled as a control in a pregnancy study. Both conserved end residues are part of each CDR3.

CDR3 | J | length | V
CASSMPGQGETQYF | TRBJ2-5 | 14 | TRBV9
CATSGGGGAEETQYF | TRBJ2-5 | 15 | TRBV15
CASSPGAQPQHF | TRBJ1-5 | 12 | TRBV6-5
CASSQGTTGGNYGYTF | TRBJ1-2 | 16 | TRBV4-1
CASSLAGGRDEQYF | TRBJ2-7 | 14 | TRBV7-2
CASSPWGVGNEQFF | TRBJ2-1 | 14 | TRBV5-1
CASSPGLGNTIYF | TRBJ1-3 | 13 | TRBV5-4
CASSPSGTSHNEQFF | TRBJ2-1 | 15 | TRBV18
CASSQVRDSGNTIYF | TRBJ1-3 | 15 | TRBV4-2
CASSSSGGPPMYF | TRBJ2-3 | 13 | TRBV5-1
CASSRQDRQPQHF | TRBJ1-5 | 13 | TRBV6-1
CASSSRRVQGGQPQHF | TRBJ1-5 | 16 | TRBV27
CASSFLETQYF | TRBJ2-5 | 11 | TRBV7-9
CASSLMAGMYEQYF | TRBJ2-7 | 14 | TRBV7-2
CASSLLNRKNTEAFF | TRBJ1-1 | 15 | TRBV27
CASSQDLIRPSGSTDTQYF | TRBJ2-3 | 19 | TRBV4-1
CASSAPGTGLDQPQHF | TRBJ1-5 | 16 | TRBV7-9
CASSYSRVLNEKLFF | TRBJ1-4 | 15 | TRBV6-5
CASSLRDRTNYGYTF | TRBJ1-2 | 15 | TRBV19
CASSPRGLNNEQFF | TRBJ2-1 | 14 | TRBV18
CASSERGPEGYTF | TRBJ1-2 | 13 | TRBV2
CASSPADSYPNTEAFF | TRBJ1-1 | 16 | TRBV27
CASRDDRLSYEQYF | TRBJ2-7 | 14 | TRBV6-6
CASLTGVFNQPQHF | TRBJ1-5 | 14 | TRBV6-1
CASSLQGISYGYTF | TRBJ1-2 | 14 | TRBV5-4
CASSLGTSVTDTQYF | TRBJ2-3 | 15 | TRBV7-9
CASSPHRQSSTDTQYF | TRBJ2-3 | 16 | TRBV28
CASSSQPPGQGGETQYF | TRBJ2-5 | 17 | TRBV7-2
CASSFPLNDPGRYQETQYF | TRBJ2-5 | 19 | TRBV5-4
CASIPHPGTSTNEKLFF | TRBJ1-4 | 17 | TRBV28
CASSIGQGPNSYEQYF | TRBJ2-7 | 16 | TRBV4-1
CAIRETGAEKLFF | TRBJ1-4 | 13 | TRBV10-3
CASSQDRADSGGQRYEQYF | TRBJ2-7 | 19 | TRBV4-3
CASSGSAYNEQFF | TRBJ2-1 | 13 | TRBV19
CAISQGGSDTEAFF | TRBJ1-1 | 14 | TRBV10-3
CASRSGSSNQPQHF | TRBJ1-5 | 14 | TRBV19
CASSPPRGKGEQYF | TRBJ2-7 | 14 | TRBV7-3
CASSSDSNQPQHF | TRBJ1-5 | 13 | TRBV18
CASTLSRREEGYTF | TRBJ1-2 | 14 | TRBV6-1
CASSVGGGAYEQYF | TRBJ2-7 | 14 | TRBV9
CAISDAGANVLTF | TRBJ2-6 | 13 | TRBV10-3
CSVEQGSYEQYF | TRBJ2-7 | 12 | TRBV29-1
CASSQARGGAQNIQYF | TRBJ2-4 | 16 | TRBV4-3
CASSQELRGLADVHEQYF | TRBJ2-7 | 18 | TRBV4-3
CASSWSGAQGSGYTF | TRBJ1-2 | 15 | TRBV7-2
CASSWDRNYGYTF | TRBJ1-2 | 13 | TRBV7-9
CASSSSGVNTEAFF | TRBJ1-1 | 14 | TRBV28
CASSQSTAYNSPLHF | TRBJ1-6 | 15 | TRBV4-3
CASSRSGTGNGYTF | TRBJ1-2 | 14 | TRBV4-3
CATNTQGPLLEQYF | TRBJ2-7 | 14 | TRBV15
CASSPGLAFNEQFF | TRBJ2-1 | 14 | TRBV7-2
CASSQAGYGYTF | TRBJ1-2 | 12 | TRBV14
CASSQDRDSVLKLFF | TRBJ1-4 | 15 | TRBV4-3
CASSFGGVGGYEQYF | TRBJ2-7 | 15 | TRBV5-4
CASSLVGGGAFEQFF | TRBJ2-1 | 15 | TRBV7-8
CASSLEIAGGHNNEQFF | TRBJ2-1 | 17 | TRBV7-9
CASALLRDYYGYTF | TRBJ1-2 | 14 | TRBV6-1